Presented here are 7 T cell receptor beta chains from one specimen sequenced in a study of T cell responses to AZD1222 COVID-19 vaccine. Assay: immunoSEQ multiplex PCR; the TCRdb copy retains only in-frame clones and omits some. This repertoire shows fewer than 150,000 clones, 93% found once; its top ten account for 0.91%. The sample in question was peripheral blood, obtained on day 0 of AZD1222 vaccination. These receptor sequences come from an adult in good health.

The rearrangement uses TRBV7-9 and TRBJ2-7; D uncertain. The CDR3 covers 12 residues. With 5 bases removed from V and 0 bases from J, the gap between germline ends came to 5 bases. CDR1 SEHNR and CDR2 FQNEAQ come from the germline V gene (reference sequence). The CDR3 nucleotides are TGTGCCAGCAGCCCGCTCTCCTACGAGCAGTACTTC. Translation gives CASSPLSYEQYF.

This chain joins TRBV18 and TRBJ1-1; the D is unclear. The CDR3 covers 15 residues. Germline CDR1 and CDR2: KGHSH and LQKENI. V lost 1 base and J lost 1, with 10 bases in between. CDR3 loop: CASSPLTAKNTEAFF. As DNA, the CDR3 is TGTGCCAGCTCACCACTAACAGCGAAGAACACTGAAGCTTTCTTT.

Here the CDR3 reads CASSQDQGPMNTEAFF. The CDR3 bases are TGTGCCAGCAGCCAAGACCAGGGGCCCATGAACACTGAAGCTTTCTTT. V and J are TRBV3-1 (or the pseudogene TRBV3-2) and TRBJ1-1, with a possible D match to TRBD1 (6 bases). The CDR3 loop spans 16 amino acids. Trimming removed 0 bases from V and 0 bases from J, with 11 bases in between. The germline V gene has CDR1 LGHDT and CDR2 YNNKEL (reference sequence).

The CDR3 nucleotides are TGTGCCAGCAGTCCGGACAGGGGGATTATCAGCCCCCAGCATTTT. This encodes CASSPDRGIISPQHF. The chain is built from TRBV2 and TRBJ1-5, with 10 bases aligning to TRBD1. The CDR3 consists of 15 residues. Unmatched junction bases numbered 11, after V lost 5 bases and J lost 10 bases. The germline gives CDR1 SNHLY, CDR2 FYNNEI.

V and J are TRBV10-3 and TRBJ2-3; tentative D call: TRBD2 (5 bases). The CDR3 is 15 amino acids. Deletions cut 8 bases from V and 8 bases from J, with 23 bases between. CDR1 and CDR2 from the germline V gene are ENHRY and SYGVKD. The DNA for the CDR3 is TGTGCCATCCGGAGGTGGCCTAACGCGAACGGTACGCAGTATTTT. It yields the protein CAIRRWPNANGTQYF.

The gene calls are TRBV10-1 and TRBJ1-1, with a weak D call TRBD1 (5 bases). Trimming cost V 5 bases and J 3 bases, with 13 bases left between them. In germline, CDR1 is WNHNN, CDR2 SYGVQD (reference sequence). The CDR3 contains 14 residues. CDR3 nucleotide sequence: TGCGCCAGCAGTCTTGCGGGGGATGACACTGAAGCTTTCTTT. It translates to CASSLAGDDTEAFF.

This chain uses TRBV6-1 with TRBJ1-1, with D unclear. Germline CDR1 MNHNS, CDR2 SASEGT. The CDR3 consists of 17 residues. V dropped 0 bases and J dropped 4 bases, with 18 bases sitting between them. The CDR3 spells CASSEAWFEGGSTEAFF. The CDR3 DNA reads TGTGCCAGCAGTGAAGCGTGGTTTGAAGGCGGCAGCACTGAAGCTTTCTTT.